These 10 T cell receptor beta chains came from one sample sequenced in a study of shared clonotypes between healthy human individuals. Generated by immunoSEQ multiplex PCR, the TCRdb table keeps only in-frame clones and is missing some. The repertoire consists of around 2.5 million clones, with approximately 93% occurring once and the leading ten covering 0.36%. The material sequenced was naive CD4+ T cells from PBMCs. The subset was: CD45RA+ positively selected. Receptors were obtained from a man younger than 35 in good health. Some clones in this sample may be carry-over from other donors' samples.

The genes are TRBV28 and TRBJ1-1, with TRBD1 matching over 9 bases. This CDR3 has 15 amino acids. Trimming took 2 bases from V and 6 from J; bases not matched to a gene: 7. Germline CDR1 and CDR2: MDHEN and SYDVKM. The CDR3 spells CASSLGGQGSPEAFF. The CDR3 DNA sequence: TGTGCCAGCAGTTTAGGGGGACAGGGCTCGCCTGAAGCTTTCTTT.

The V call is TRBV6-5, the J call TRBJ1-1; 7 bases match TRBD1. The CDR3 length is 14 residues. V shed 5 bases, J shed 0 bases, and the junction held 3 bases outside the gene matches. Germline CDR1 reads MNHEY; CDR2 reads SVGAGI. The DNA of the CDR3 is TGTGCCAGCAGTACGGGACAGATGAACACTGAAGCTTTCTTT. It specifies CASSTGQMNTEAFF.

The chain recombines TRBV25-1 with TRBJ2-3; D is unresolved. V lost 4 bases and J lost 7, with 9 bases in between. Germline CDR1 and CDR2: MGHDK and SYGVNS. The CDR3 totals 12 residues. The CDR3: CASSVASNTQYF. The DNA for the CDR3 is TGTGCCAGCAGTGTCGCCAGCAATACGCAGTATTTT. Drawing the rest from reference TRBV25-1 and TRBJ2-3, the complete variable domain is EADIYQTPRYLVIGTGKKITLECSQTMGHDKMYWYQQDPGMELHLIHYSYGVNSTEKGDLSSESTVSRIRTEHFPLTLESARPSHTSQYLCASSVASNTQYFGPGTRLTVL.

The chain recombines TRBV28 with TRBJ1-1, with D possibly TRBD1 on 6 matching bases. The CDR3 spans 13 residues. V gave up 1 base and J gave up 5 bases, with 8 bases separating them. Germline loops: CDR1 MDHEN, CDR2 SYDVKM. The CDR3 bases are TGTGCCAGCAGTTTATACAGGGTGACTGAAGCTTTCTTT. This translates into CASSLYRVTEAFF.

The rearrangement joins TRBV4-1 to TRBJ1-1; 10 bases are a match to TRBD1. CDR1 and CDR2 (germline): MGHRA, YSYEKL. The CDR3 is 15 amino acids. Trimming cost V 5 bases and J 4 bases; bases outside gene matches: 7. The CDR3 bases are TGCGCCAGCAGCGGCCGGGACAGGGGAACCACTGAAGCTTTCTTT. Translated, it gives CASSGRDRGTTEAFF.

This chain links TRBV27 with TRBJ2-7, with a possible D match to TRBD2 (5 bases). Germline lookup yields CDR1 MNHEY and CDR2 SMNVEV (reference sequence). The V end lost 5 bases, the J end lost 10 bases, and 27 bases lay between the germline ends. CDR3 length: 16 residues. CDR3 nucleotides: TGTGCCAGCAGTGACCCTAGTTCAGTCCAGTCGAGGGAACAGTACTTC. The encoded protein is CASSDPSSVQSREQYF.

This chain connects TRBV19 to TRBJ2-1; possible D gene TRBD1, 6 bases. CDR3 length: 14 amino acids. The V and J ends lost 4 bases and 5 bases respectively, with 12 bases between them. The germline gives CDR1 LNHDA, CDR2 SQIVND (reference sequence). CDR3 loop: CASSRKDSNNEQFF. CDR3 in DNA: TGTGCCAGTAGTAGAAAGGACAGCAACAATGAGCAGTTCTTC.

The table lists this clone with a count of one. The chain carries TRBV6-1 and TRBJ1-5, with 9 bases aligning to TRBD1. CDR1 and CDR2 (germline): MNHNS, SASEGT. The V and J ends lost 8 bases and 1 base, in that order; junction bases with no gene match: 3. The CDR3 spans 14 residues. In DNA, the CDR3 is TGTGCCAGCGGGGGACAGGGAAGCAATCAGCCCCAGCATTTT. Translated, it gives CASGGQGSNQPQHF.

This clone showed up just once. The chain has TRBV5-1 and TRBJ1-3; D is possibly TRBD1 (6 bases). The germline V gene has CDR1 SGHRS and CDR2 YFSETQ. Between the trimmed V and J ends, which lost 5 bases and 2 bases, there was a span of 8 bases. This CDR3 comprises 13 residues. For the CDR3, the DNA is TGCGCCAGCAGTCAGGGGACTGGAAACACCATATATTTT. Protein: CASSQGTGNTIYF. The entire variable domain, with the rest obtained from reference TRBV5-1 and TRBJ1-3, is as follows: KAGVTQTPRYLIKTRGQQVTLSCSPISGHRSVSWYQQTPGQGLQFLFEYFSETQRNKGNFPGRFSGRQFSNSRSEMNVSTLELGDSALYLCASSQGTGNTIYFGEGSWLTVV.

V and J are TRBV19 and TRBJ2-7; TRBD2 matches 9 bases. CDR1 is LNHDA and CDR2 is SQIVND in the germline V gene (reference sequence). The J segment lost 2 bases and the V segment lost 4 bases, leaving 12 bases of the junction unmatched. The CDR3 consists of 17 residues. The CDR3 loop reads CASSTSHSGSPPYEQYF. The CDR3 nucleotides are TGTGCCAGTAGTACTTCTCATAGCGGGAGCCCACCCTACGAGCAGTACTTC.